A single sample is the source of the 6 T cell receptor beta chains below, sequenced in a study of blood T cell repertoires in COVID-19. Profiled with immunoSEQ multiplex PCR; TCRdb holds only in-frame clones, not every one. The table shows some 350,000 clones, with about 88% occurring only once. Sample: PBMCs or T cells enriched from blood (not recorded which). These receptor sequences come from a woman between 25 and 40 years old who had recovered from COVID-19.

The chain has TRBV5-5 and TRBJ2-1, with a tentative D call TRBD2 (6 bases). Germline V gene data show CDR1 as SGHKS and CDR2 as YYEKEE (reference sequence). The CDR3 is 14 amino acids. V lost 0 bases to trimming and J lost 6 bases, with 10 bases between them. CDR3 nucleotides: TGTGCCAGCAGCTTGGCCGGGGGAGCCAATGAGCAGTTCTTC. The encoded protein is CASSLAGGANEQFF.

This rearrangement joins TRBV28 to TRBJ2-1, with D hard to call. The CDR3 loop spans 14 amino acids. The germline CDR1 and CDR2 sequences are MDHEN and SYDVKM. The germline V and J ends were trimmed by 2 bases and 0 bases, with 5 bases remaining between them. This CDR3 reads CASSLTGSYNEQFF. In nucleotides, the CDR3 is TGTGCCAGCAGTTTAACGGGCTCCTACAATGAGCAGTTCTTC.

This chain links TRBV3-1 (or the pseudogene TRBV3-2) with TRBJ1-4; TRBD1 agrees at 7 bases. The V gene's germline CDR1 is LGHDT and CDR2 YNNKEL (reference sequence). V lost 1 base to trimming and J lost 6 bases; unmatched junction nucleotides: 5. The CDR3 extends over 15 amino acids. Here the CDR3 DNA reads TGTGCCAGCAGCCAAGGACAGGGTGGTTATGAAAAACTGTTTTTT. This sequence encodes CASSQGQGGYEKLFF.

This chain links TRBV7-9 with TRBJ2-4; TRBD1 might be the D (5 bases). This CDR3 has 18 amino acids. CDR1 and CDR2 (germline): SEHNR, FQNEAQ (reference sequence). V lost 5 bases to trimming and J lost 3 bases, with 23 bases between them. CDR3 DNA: TGTGCCAGCAGCCCAAACACACGGTGGGGCGAGGACAAAAACATTCAGTACTTC. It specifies CASSPNTRWGEDKNIQYF.

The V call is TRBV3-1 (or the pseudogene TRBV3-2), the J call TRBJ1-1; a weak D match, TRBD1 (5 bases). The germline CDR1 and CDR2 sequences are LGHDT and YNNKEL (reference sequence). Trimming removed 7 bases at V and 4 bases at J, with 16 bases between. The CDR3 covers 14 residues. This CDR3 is CASMLSDRATEAFF. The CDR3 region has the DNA TGTGCCAGCATGCTTTCAGACAGAGCCACTGAAGCTTTCTTT.

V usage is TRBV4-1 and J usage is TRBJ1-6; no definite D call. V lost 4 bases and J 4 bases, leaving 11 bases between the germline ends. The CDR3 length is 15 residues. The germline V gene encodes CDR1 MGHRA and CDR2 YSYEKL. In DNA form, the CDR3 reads TGCGCCAGCAGCCCAGCGGCGGGTTATAATTCACCCCTCCACTTT. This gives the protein CASSPAAGYNSPLHF.